This TCR beta chain appears in the sequencing data of a study of beta chain features in type 1 diabetes. As for the study in general: Healthy donors and patients showed comparable age, gender and cell yields.

In all sorted populations, purity surpassed 95%. Study-level results: Naive, central memory and Treg TCRB repertoires seemed to resemble each other more closely in patients than they did in healthy donors.

Sequenced material consisted of expressed TCRB transcripts (all of the isolated RNA was reverse transcribed). TCRdb's table, derived via immunoSEQ multiplex PCR, lists solely in-frame clones and lacks some. This sample carries 310,000 or so clones, approximately 10% of them seen once, and the ten largest clones take roughly 0.016%. V lost 1 base to trimming and J lost 6 bases; unmatched junction nucleotides: 15. Germline V gene data show CDR1 as MNHEY and CDR2 as SMNVEV (reference sequence). The CDR3 contains 19 residues. Comment on this clone: Its antigen is currently unknown.

The sequence was collected from a woman aged 25 to 39 in good health. Input material: naive CD4+ T cells from blood. The V and J genes are TRBV27 and TRBJ2-1, with 10 positions matching TRBD1. The CDR3 DNA reads TGTGCCAGCAGTTTATATTCGGTTGTGGGGGACAGGGGTTCCAATGAGCAGTTCTTC. Protein sequence: CASSLYSVVGDRGSNEQFF.